This T cell receptor (beta chain) was retrieved from a study of CD8 T cells in ankylosing spondylitis. Whole-study findings and limits: A TCR beta motif of eight highly homologous variants appeared characteristic of ankylosing spondylitis blood. Clones that were linked to disease were CD8+ and were relatively rare in peripheral blood. Matched ankylosing spondylitis synovial fluid reportedly showed significant enrichment of disease-linked clones.

TCR beta libraries were made by quantitative 5'-RACE with molecular barcodes. In TCRdb, the 5' RACE reads were re-called with MiXCR into one record per CDR3 protein. The table includes hundreds of thousands of distinct CDR3 sequences, 8% to 10% detected once. This clonotype came up many times. Antigen unknown. Germline V CDR1 and CDR2: MNHEY, SVGAGI. The length of the CDR3 is 12 residues. V was shortened by 6 bases and J by 4 bases, with 9 bases between the two germline ends. Sequenced: blood, either unsorted or a sorted T cell fraction (not recorded which). This sequence originates from a female donor with ankylosing spondylitis or in good health (not recorded which). The J gene is TRBJ1-2, the V gene TRBV6-5; the D is unclear. CDR3 residues: CASRTQSYGYTF. The DNA for the CDR3 is TGTGCCAGCAGGACTCAATCCTATGGCTACACCTTC.